Below, 23 T cell receptor beta chains from the same sample are listed, as sequenced in a study of shared clonotypes between healthy human individuals. Data came from immunoSEQ multiplex PCR; TCRdb stores just in-frame clones and leaves some out. The table records over 950,000 clones, roughly 80% of them present only once. The sequencing input was memory CD4+ T cells from PBMCs. Described subset: CD45RA-negative fraction. Source of these receptors: a man aged 18 to 30 in good health. Some clones in this sample may be carry-over from other donors' samples.

The V and J genes are TRBV6-1 and TRBJ2-5; 9 bases are shared with TRBD2. The CDR3 is made up of 16 amino acids. V was pared by 1 base and J by 1 base, with 4 bases of the junction left unmatched. The V gene's germline CDR1 is MNHNS and CDR2 SASEGT. CDR3 DNA: TGTGCCAGCAGTGAAGGCGGCGGGAGGGGCCAAGAGACCCAGTACTTC. It specifies CASSEGGGRGQETQYF.

The chain employs TRBV10-3 and TRBJ2-1; D may be TRBD2 (5 bases). Between the trimmed V and J ends, which lost 4 bases and 8 bases, there was a span of 12 bases. The germline CDR1 and CDR2 sequences are ENHRY and SYGVKD. CDR3 length: 13 amino acids. This chain's CDR3 is CAISGILVDEQFF. The CDR3 DNA is TGTGCCATCAGTGGGATACTAGTCGATGAGCAGTTCTTC.

The gene calls are TRBV28 and TRBJ2-5; the match to TRBD2 covers 13 bases. Trimming at V came to 5 bases and at J to 5 bases, leaving 8 bases not matched to a gene. Germline V gene lookup returns CDR1 MDHEN and CDR2 SYDVKM. The CDR3 contains 16 residues. DNA for the CDR3: TGTGCCAGCAGTCGGACTAGCGGGAGCTGGTTGGAGACCCAGTACTTC. Amino acids: CASSRTSGSWLETQYF.

This clone showed up just once. V usage is TRBV14 and J usage is TRBJ2-5, with D possibly called TRBD1 or TRBD2 (6 bases each). Germline V gene data show CDR1 as SGHDN and CDR2 as FVKESK. The CDR3 contains 15 residues. Deletions cut 0 bases from V and 4 bases from J, with 12 bases between. CDR3 sequence (DNA): TGTGCCAGCAGCCAAGAAGGGGGGCGCTTAGAGACCCAGTACTTC. Its translation is CASSQEGGRLETQYF.

This clone is a singleton in its sample. The chain joins TRBV11-3 to TRBJ2-1; D gene unclear. CDR1 is SGHNT and CDR2 is YENEEA in the germline V gene. This CDR3 comprises 13 residues. Deletions cut 1 base from V and 12 bases from J, with 13 bases between. The CDR3 here is CASSLGSRTGQFF. In DNA, the CDR3 is TGTGCCAGCAGCTTAGGCTCCAGGACCGGGCAGTTCTTC.

The chain has TRBV5-4 and TRBJ2-7; D tentatively fits TRBD1 or TRBD2 (5 bases each). Germline CDR1 and CDR2: SGHNT and YYREEE (reference sequence). V shed 3 bases and J shed 0 bases, with 10 bases lying between them. The CDR3 is 14 residues long. CDR3 in amino acids: CASSSGTNSYEQYF. DNA for the CDR3: TGTGCCAGCAGCTCCGGGACCAACTCCTACGAGCAGTACTTC.

In its sample, this clone was seen a few times. This sequence joins TRBV13 and TRBJ2-1, with a weak D call TRBD1 (7 bases). The germline V gene encodes CDR1 PRHDT and CDR2 FYEKMQ (reference sequence). The ends were cut back, 2 bases at V and 7 bases at J, with 15 bases in the middle. CDR3 length: 15 amino acids. This chain's CDR3 is CASSLRRGVRNEQFF. CDR3 nucleotide sequence: TGTGCCAGCAGCTTACGCAGGGGGGTTCGTAATGAGCAGTTCTTC. Complete variable domain (other parts from reference TRBV13 and TRBJ2-1): AAGVIQSPRHLIKEKRETATLKCYPIPRHDTVYWYQQGPGQDPQFLISFYEKMQSDKGSIPDRFSAQQFSDYHSELNMSSLELGDSALYFCASSLRRGVRNEQFFGPGTRLTVL.

This chain joins TRBV11-2 and TRBJ2-5; the D gene is possibly TRBD2 (6 bases). This CDR3 contains 14 residues. The V gene lost 0 bases and the J gene lost 10 bases, with 15 bases spanning the gap. Germline CDR1 SGHAT, CDR2 FQNNGV. The CDR3 DNA reads TGTGCCAGCAGCTTAGATCGGGCTAGCGAGGGCCAGTACTTC. This gives the protein CASSLDRASEGQYF.

The rearrangement joins TRBV18 to TRBJ1-5, with D unresolved. The length of the CDR3 is 17 residues. V was pared by 4 bases and J by 3 bases, with 19 bases between. Looked up from germline, CDR1 is KGHSH and CDR2 is LQKENI. The CDR3 bases are TGTGCCAGCTCACTCAACGACGTAGCGGCAGACAATCAGCCCCAGCATTTT. The encoded protein is CASSLNDVAADNQPQHF.

This clone was observed a few times. The genes are TRBV5-1 and TRBJ2-1; TRBD2 aligns across 14 bases. CDR1 is SGHRS, CDR2 YFSETQ, per germline. J lost 7 bases, V lost 4 bases, and 13 bases had no gene match. This CDR3 has 18 residues. CDR3 bases: TGCGCCAGCAGCACCACATTCGGGACTAGCGGGAGTCCTAATGAGCAGTTCTTC. Residues: CASSTTFGTSGSPNEQFF.

The chain employs TRBV5-4 and TRBJ2-4, with a possible D match to TRBD2 (5 bases). Germline V gene lookup returns CDR1 SGHNT and CDR2 YYREEE (reference sequence). Trimming pared 5 bases from V and 3 bases from J, leaving 12 bases between. The CDR3 is 14 amino acids. CDR3 in amino acids: CASSIGGSKNIQYF. The CDR3 DNA reads TGTGCCAGCAGTATCGGTGGGAGCAAAAACATTCAGTACTTC.

The chain couples TRBV15 to TRBJ2-7; D possibly corresponds to TRBD1 (6 bases). Germline V gene lookup returns CDR1 LNHNV and CDR2 YYDKDF (reference sequence). Trimming took off 0 bases at V and 5 bases at J, with 14 bases between the two ends. CDR3 length equals 15 residues. CDR3 in DNA: TGTGCCACCAGCAGAGAACAGGGCTCGCGGAACGAGCAGTACTTC. It specifies CATSREQGSRNEQYF. Drawing the rest from reference TRBV15 and TRBJ2-7, the complete variable domain is DAMVIQNPRYQVTQFGKPVTLSCSQTLNHNVMYWYQQKSSQAPKLLFHYYDKDFNNEADTPDNFQSRRPNTSFCFLDIRSPGLGDTAMYLCATSREQGSRNEQYFGPGTRLTVT.

V and J are TRBV11-2 and TRBJ1-1; TRBD1 aligns across 7 bases. J gave up 10 bases and V 5 bases, and 10 bases lay outside the gene matches. CDR1 and CDR2 (germline): SGHAT, FQNNGV. This CDR3 region has 13 residues. The DNA for the CDR3 is TGTGCCAGCAGCACGGGACAGCCGCCGGGAGCTTTCTTT. Its protein is CASSTGQPPGAFF.

This chain connects TRBV7-7 to TRBJ2-7, with 14 bases lining up with TRBD2. The CDR3 spans 15 residues. Germline V gene lookup returns CDR1 SSHAT and CDR2 FNYEAQ (reference sequence). The junction had 7 bases not matched to a gene; V was cut back by 5 bases and J by 7 bases. The CDR3 loop is CASSAGLAGVNEQYF. In nucleotides, the CDR3 is TGTGCCAGCAGCGCGGGACTAGCGGGAGTGAATGAGCAGTACTTC.

This clone was counted once. The V gene is TRBV5-8, the J gene TRBJ2-2; 10 positions match TRBD1. The CDR3 contains 16 residues. The germline gives CDR1 SGHTS, CDR2 YDEGEE. The junction had 8 bases not matched to a gene; V was cut back by 5 bases and J by 4 bases. The CDR3 sequence is CASRARQGAGTGELFF. The CDR3, as DNA: TGTGCCAGCAGAGCTAGACAGGGGGCAGGCACCGGGGAGCTGTTTTTT.

This chain links TRBV6-6 with TRBJ2-5; TRBD2 agrees at 8 bases. Germline CDR1 reads MNHNY; CDR2 reads SVGAGI (reference sequence). V dropped 2 bases and J dropped 5; count of bases not matched to a gene: 7. The CDR3 has 15 amino acids. CDR3 DNA: TGTGCCAGCAGTTACGAGGGACTAGAAAAGGAGACCCAGTACTTC. Its translation is CASSYEGLEKETQYF.

As concerns this clone: A read error likely explains this, since a far larger clone differs by one base. The sample contains more than one DNA sequence encoding this CDR3. The chain employs TRBV11-2 and TRBJ2-4; TRBD1 aligns across 9 bases. Germline V gene lookup returns CDR1 SGHAT and CDR2 FQNNGV. There are 15 residues in the CDR3. The CDR3 sequence: CASSLGGTGRDIQYF. CDR3 DNA sequence: TGCGCCAGCAGCTTAGGGGGGACAGGGAGAGACATTCAGTACTTC.

This clone appeared a single time. The rearrangement joins TRBV18 to TRBJ2-7; TRBD1 or TRBD2 may be the D gene (6 bases each). The CDR3 consists of 15 residues. V gave up 5 bases and J gave up 2 bases, with 16 bases separating them. Germline values: CDR1 KGHSH, CDR2 LQKENI. The CDR3 bases are TGTGCCAGCTCAGCCACCCGAGGGGGGACCTACGAGCAGTACTTC. It encodes CASSATRGGTYEQYF. The whole variable domain, filled in from reference TRBV18 and TRBJ2-7, reads NAGVMQNPRHLVRRRGQEARLRCSPMKGHSHVYWYRQLPEEGLKFMVYLQKENIIDESGMPKERFSAEFPKEGPSILRIQQVVRGDSAAYFCASSATRGGTYEQYFGPGTRLTVT.

The chain joins TRBV19 to TRBJ2-4; TRBD1 aligns across 7 bases. V shed 7 bases and J 1 base; nucleotides not matched to a gene: 4. Looked up from germline, CDR1 is LNHDA and CDR2 is SQIVND (reference sequence). The CDR3 covers 14 residues. CDR3 nucleotides: TGTGCCAGTACCCTACAGGGGGCCAAAAACATTCAGTACTTC. As protein: CASTLQGAKNIQYF.

The V and J genes are TRBV29-1 and TRBJ1-5, with 10 bases aligning to TRBD1. V gave up 4 bases and J gave up 3 bases; unmatched junction bases: 9. Germline assignment: CDR1 SQVTM and CDR2 ANQGSEA. The CDR3 totals 16 residues. The CDR3 DNA reads as TGCAGCGTTGTGACAGGGGGCTGGGGGAACAATCAGCCCCAGCATTTT. Translated: CSVVTGGWGNNQPQHF.

The V call is TRBV7-2, the J call TRBJ1-2; tentatively, D is TRBD1 (5 bases). The ends were cut back, 2 bases at V and 8 bases at J, with 21 bases in the middle. CDR3 length: 16 residues. Germline CDR1 SGHTA, CDR2 FQGNSA. The CDR3 sequence is CASSLTLTVREGGYTF. Here the CDR3 DNA reads TGTGCCAGCAGCTTAACCCTGACAGTTCGGGAGGGCGGCTACACCTTC.

The chain has TRBV7-2 and TRBJ2-5, with 7 bases aligning to TRBD1. CDR1 is SGHTA, CDR2 FQGNSA, per germline. With V trimmed by 4 bases and J by 4 bases, 3 bases remained unmatched. The CDR3 length is 13 residues. The CDR3 DNA sequence: TGTGCCAGCAGCTCCCGGGACAGAGAGACCCAGTACTTC. Its protein is CASSSRDRETQYF.

This clone came up a few times. This sequence joins TRBV7-2 and TRBJ2-7; D not resolved. V shed 0 bases and J shed 0 bases, with 6 bases lying between them. Germline CDR1 and CDR2: SGHTA and FQGNSA. There are 14 residues in the CDR3. CDR3 sequence: CASSLAGFSYEQYF. In DNA, the CDR3 is TGTGCCAGCAGCTTAGCAGGGTTCTCCTACGAGCAGTACTTC. Combining the CDR3 with reference TRBV7-2 and TRBJ2-7 gives the whole variable domain GAGVSQSPSNKVTEKGKDVELRCDPISGHTALYWYRQSLGQGLEFLIYFQGNSAPDKSGLPSDRFSAERTGGSVSTLTIQRTQQEDSAVYLCASSLAGFSYEQYFGPGTRLTVT.